Given below is one T cell receptor (beta chain) in context. Participants spanned ages 18 to 89 years and resided in roughly 22 US areas. Cohort 3 donors were reported recovered after two negative PCRs, clearance, or symptom resolution. The length of the CDR3 is 14 residues. The V gene end was trimmed by 5 bases and the J gene end by 6 bases; junction bases not matched to a gene: 7. Germline V gene lookup returns CDR1 KGHDR and CDR2 SFDVKD. TCRdb keeps only in-frame clones here, not all; method: immunoSEQ multiplex PCR. The sample lists around 500,000 clones; approximately 87% were seen once. The data were taken from a study of blood T cell repertoires in COVID-19. About the research overall: Samples came from the United States, Italy and Spain, spanning acute and convalescent COVID-19.

The specimen sequenced was PBMCs or T cells enriched from blood (not recorded which). The chain has TRBV24-1 and TRBJ1-2, with 8 bases matching TRBD1. This clonotype originated in a woman aged 40-49 years who had recovered from COVID-19. The chain's CDR3 is CATSATDRADGYTF. In nucleotides, the CDR3 is TGTGCCACCAGTGCGACGGACAGGGCCGATGGCTACACCTTC.